This T cell receptor (beta chain) derives from a study of blood T cells in healthy people across ages. This clonotype has only a few counts. A second PCR, run for about 6 to 12 cycles, used a sample-barcoded 5' primer plus a J-beta primer mix. One entry per CDR3 protein results from TCRdb running MiXCR on the 5' RACE reads. The data show around 600,000 distinct CDR3 sequences, with less than 60% seen just once and roughly 24% held by the top ten. CDR1 and CDR2 (germline): SGHVS, FQNEAQ. The CDR3 sequence is 18 residues long. V dropped 4 bases and J dropped 0; count of bases not matched to a gene: 12. The genes are TRBV7-8 and TRBJ2-1; TRBD2 matches 7 bases. This receptor was identified in a man of 80 years or more in good health. The sequenced sample was blood. In DNA form, the CDR3 reads TGTGCCAGCAGCTACTCGGGCGGGGGAACAAGCTCCTACAATGAGCAGTTCTTC. This gives the protein CASSYSGGGTSSYNEQFF.